This entry concerns a single T cell receptor beta chain. The antigen is not known. The data are from a study of blood T cells in healthy people across ages. Whole-study context: There was about one barcoded beta molecule captured by template switching per two T cells. Study-wide points: Naive CD4+ cell counts and diversity both ran higher in long-lived than in aged donors.

Combining a sample-barcoded 5' primer with a J-beta primer mix, a second PCR ran for about 7 to 11 cycles. No fewer than 2.5 million CDR3-containing paired-end reads came from each sample. TCRdb re-analysed the 5' RACE reads in MiXCR, keeping a single row per CDR3 protein. The data show roughly 790,000 distinct CDR3 sequences, more than 40% seen once. The germline CDR1 and CDR2 sequences are MNHEY and SVGAGI. The ends were cut back, 0 bases at V and 5 bases at J, with 9 bases in the middle. This CDR3 is 14 amino acids long. Donor samples were obtained from healthy Caucasian individuals from Russia, aged 6 to 90.

Sequencing was performed on blood. The J gene is TRBJ2-3, the V gene TRBV6-5; D is possibly TRBD1 or TRBD2 (5 bases each). The sequence was collected from a woman aged 55-70 years in good health. CDR3 in DNA: TGTGCCAGCAGTTACTCACTAGGGGTAGATACGCAGTATTTT. This codes for CASSYSLGVDTQYF.